The 21 T cell receptor beta chains in this list originate from one sample, sequenced in a study of blood T cell repertoires in COVID-19. TCRdb's table, derived via immunoSEQ multiplex PCR, lists solely in-frame clones and lacks some. The top ten clones hold roughly 10% of a sample with about 72,000 clones, about nine tenths of them seen once. Sequenced input: peripheral blood. These receptors were collected from a human donor in a cohort sampled during active COVID-19.

The CDR3 loop is CASSQLAANTGELFF. The CDR3 DNA is TGTGCCAGCAGCCAACTAGCGGCGAACACCGGGGAGCTGTTTTTT. The J gene is TRBJ2-2, the V gene TRBV3-1 (or the pseudogene TRBV3-2), with 7 nucleotides matching TRBD2. Trimming at V came to 2 bases and at J to 0 bases, leaving 0 bases not matched to a gene. The CDR3 covers 15 residues. The germline gives CDR1 LGHDT, CDR2 YNNKEL (reference sequence).

This clone has only one observation. J is TRBJ1-2 and V is TRBV28, with D unclear. Deletions cut 5 bases from V and 5 bases from J, with 12 bases between. Germline V gives CDR1 MDHEN, CDR2 SYDVKM. CDR3 length: 13 amino acids. CDR3 coding DNA: TGTGCCAGCAGTCCAGGAGGGTCATATGGCTACACCTTC. Amino acids: CASSPGGSYGYTF.

This clone has only a few counts. This chain uses TRBV6-2 or TRBV6-3 with TRBJ2-7; tentatively, D is TRBD1 (6 bases). The V gene's germline CDR1 is MNHEY and CDR2 SVGEGT. The CDR3 sequence is 14 residues long. Trimming removed 1 base at V and 1 base at J, with 8 bases between. The CDR3 nucleotides are TGTGCCAGCAGTTACTGGGACAATTCCTACGAGCAGTACTTC. It codes for CASSYWDNSYEQYF.

The chain links TRBV3-1 (or the pseudogene TRBV3-2) to TRBJ2-3, with TRBD2 matching over 9 bases. Per the germline V gene, CDR1 is LGHDT and CDR2 is YNNKEL (reference sequence). The junction had 7 bases not matched to a gene; V was cut back by 1 base and J by 5 bases. CDR3 length: 16 amino acids. The CDR3 region has the DNA TGTGCCAGCAGCCAAGGTGGCGGGAGGGTTGGAGATACGCAGTATTTT. As protein: CASSQGGGRVGDTQYF.

This CDR3 reads CASSPRLAMETQYF. The CDR3 nucleotides read TGTGCCAGCTCACCAAGACTAGCAATGGAGACCCAGTACTTC. The rearrangement links TRBV18 to TRBJ2-5; 7 bases line up with TRBD2. CDR3 length: 14 amino acids. J lost 5 bases, V lost 2 bases, and 5 bases had no gene match. The germline CDR1 and CDR2 sequences are KGHSH and LQKENI.

The V call is TRBV3-1 (or the pseudogene TRBV3-2), the J call TRBJ2-1; D perhaps matches TRBD1 (6 bases). The CDR3 spans 15 residues. The germline CDR1 and CDR2 sequences are LGHDT and YNNKEL (reference sequence). V was shortened by 3 bases and J by 10 bases, with 19 bases between the two germline ends. The CDR3 DNA sequence: TGTGCCAGCAGCCAGATAGGGGACATGACGGGCGAGCAGTTCTTC. Residues: CASSQIGDMTGEQFF.

CDR3 nucleotides: TGTGCCAGCTCACCTAAGGGGGACACCGGGGAGCTGTTTTTT. It is translated as CASSPKGDTGELFF. J is TRBJ2-2 and V is TRBV18, with D maybe TRBD1 (6 bases). Trimming pared 3 bases from V and 3 bases from J, leaving 8 bases between. The germline V gene has CDR1 KGHSH and CDR2 LQKENI. The CDR3 is 14 residues long.

The table lists this clone with a few counts. This rearrangement joins TRBV19 to TRBJ1-2; D not resolved. There are 14 residues in the CDR3. The germline CDR1 and CDR2 sequences are LNHDA and SQIVND (reference sequence). V lost 6 bases to trimming and J lost 2 bases, with 13 bases between them. The CDR3, as DNA: TGTGCCAGTAGGAATAGACTAAGAAACTATGGCTACACCTTC. It translates to CASRNRLRNYGYTF.

The table lists this clone with a few counts. The chain combines TRBV7-2 with TRBJ2-2; tentatively, D is TRBD2 (6 bases). Germline V lookup: CDR1 SGHTA, CDR2 FQGNSA. There are 16 residues in the CDR3. Trimming cost V 4 bases and J 0 bases, with 12 bases left between them. CDR3 sequence reads: CASSSNSGSNTGELFF. DNA for the CDR3: TGTGCCAGCAGCTCGAATAGCGGCTCGAACACCGGGGAGCTGTTTTTT.

The chain uses TRBV6-2 or TRBV6-3 and TRBJ2-3, with D perhaps TRBD2 (6 bases). The germline CDR1 and CDR2 sequences are MNHEY and SVGEGT. V lost 6 bases and J lost 4, with 14 bases in between. The CDR3 spans 14 residues. CDR3 in amino acids: CASSPRGFSDTQYF. The CDR3, as DNA: TGTGCCAGCAGCCCGCGGGGATTCTCAGATACGCAGTATTTT.

The chain employs TRBV6-5 and TRBJ2-7; 8 nucleotides align to TRBD1. Germline-derived CDR1 and CDR2 are MNHEY and SVGAGI. V lost 5 bases to trimming and J lost 1 base; unmatched junction nucleotides: 7. The CDR3 runs 15 residues. CDR3 protein: CASSTDRAASYEQYF. In DNA form, the CDR3 reads TGTGCCAGCAGTACGGACAGGGCAGCGTCCTACGAGCAGTACTTC.

The rearrangement joins TRBV24-1 to TRBJ2-7; 11 bases are shared with TRBD2. The CDR3 has 18 amino acids. Unmatched junction bases numbered 11, after V lost 1 base and J lost 4 bases. The germline CDR1 and CDR2 sequences are KGHDR and SFDVKD. CDR3 bases: TGTGCCACCAGTGATTTTGGGCTAGCGGGGGGTTTGGGATACGAGCAGTACTTC. Its protein product is CATSDFGLAGGLGYEQYF.

This CDR3 is CASSHGTADGYTF. For the CDR3, the DNA is TGTGCCAGCAGTCACGGGACAGCGGATGGCTACACCTTC. V usage is TRBV27 and J usage is TRBJ1-2; 7 nucleotides align to TRBD1. The CDR3 runs 13 residues. Germline V lookup: CDR1 MNHEY, CDR2 SMNVEV (reference sequence). Trimming cost V 5 bases and J 6 bases; bases outside gene matches: 6.

The chain couples TRBV29-1 to TRBJ2-6, with a weak D call TRBD1 (5 bases). Germline CDR1 SQVTM, CDR2 ANQGSEA. The CDR3 spans 14 residues. V shed 6 bases and J shed 0 bases, with 9 bases lying between them. The CDR3 DNA reads as TGCAGCGTCGATCAGGGCTCTGGGGCCAACGTCCTGACTTTC. It specifies CSVDQGSGANVLTF.

On this clone itself: This sample also contains other DNA sequences that code for the same CDR3. This chain joins TRBV11-2 and TRBJ2-1; TRBD2 agrees at 12 bases. With V trimmed by 4 bases and J by 5 bases, 0 bases remained unmatched. CDR1 is SGHAT, CDR2 FQNNGV, per germline. This CDR3 spans 14 amino acids. CDR3 loop: CASSWTSGDNEQFF. The CDR3 DNA is TGTGCCAGCAGCTGGACTAGCGGGGACAATGAGCAGTTCTTC.

The genes are TRBV6-4 and TRBJ2-3; D not resolved. Germline-derived CDR1 and CDR2 are MRHNA and SNTAGT. CDR3 length: 16 amino acids. The germline V and J ends were trimmed by 4 bases and 0 bases, with 14 bases remaining between them. In DNA, the CDR3 is TGTGCCAGCAGTGTCCACCCAGGTTCGAGCACAGATACGCAGTATTTT. Protein: CASSVHPGSSTDTQYF.

The rearrangement joins TRBV6-2 or TRBV6-3 to TRBJ2-1; 14 nucleotides align to TRBD2. This CDR3 has 20 amino acids. V shed 4 bases and J 7 bases; nucleotides not matched to a gene: 18. CDR1 MNHEY and CDR2 SVGEGT come from the germline V gene. DNA of the CDR3: TGTGCCAGCAGTTCCTTATTTGGGACAGGGACTAGCGGGAGATCTAATGAGCAGTTCTTC. Its translation: CASSSLFGTGTSGRSNEQFF.

This clone has only a few counts. The chain combines TRBV7-9 with TRBJ2-1; tentatively, D is TRBD2 (5 bases). The germline CDR1 and CDR2 sequences are SEHNR and FQNEAQ (reference sequence). The CDR3 covers 14 residues. Trimming stripped 5 bases from V and 0 bases from J, with 8 bases between. The CDR3 region has the DNA TGTGCCAGCAGCCCCAGCGGCTCCTACAATGAGCAGTTCTTC. This sequence encodes CASSPSGSYNEQFF.

V usage is TRBV7-2 and J usage is TRBJ1-3; 8 bases align to TRBD1. The junction had 5 bases not matched to a gene; V was cut back by 0 bases and J by 4 bases. CDR1 SGHTA and CDR2 FQGNSA come from the germline V gene. The CDR3 extends over 16 amino acids. CDR3 sequence (DNA): TGTGCCAGCAGCTTAGCGAGGCAGGGGGCAGGAAACACCATATATTTT. It yields the protein CASSLARQGAGNTIYF.

The chain combines TRBV7-9 with TRBJ1-4; 7 nucleotides align to TRBD1. Per germline, CDR1 SEHNR and CDR2 FQNEAQ (reference sequence). J gave up 3 bases and V 5 bases, and 3 bases lay outside the gene matches. This CDR3 spans 14 amino acids. CDR3 loop: CASSKDRANEKLFF. CDR3 bases: TGTGCCAGCAGCAAAGACAGGGCTAATGAAAAACTGTTTTTT.

The chain has TRBV2 and TRBJ2-7; D perhaps matches TRBD2 (5 bases). The V end was cut by 4 bases, the J end by 6 bases, with 10 bases between. This CDR3 is built from 12 residues. Per germline, CDR1 SNHLY and CDR2 FYNNEI. CDR3 protein: CASSGLSSEQYF. In DNA form, the CDR3 reads TGTGCCAGCAGTGGACTAAGTTCCGAGCAGTACTTC.